This TCR beta chain derives from a study of cytomegalovirus exposure and HLA in healthy donors. This clone occurred a few times. Clones were read by immunoSEQ multiplex PCR, and TCRdb kept only the in-frame ones, dropping some. The sample includes 120,000 to 150,000 clones, 84% seen only once; the top ten take 1.4% to 1.5%. The donors belonged to the roughly 120-subject validation cohort, separate from the roughly 710-subject first cohort. Sequencing was performed on PBMCs. The sequence was obtained from a woman aged 30 to 39 in good health and CMV-seronegative.

The CDR3 sequence is CASGLEVGQGWHSPLHF. The DNA of the CDR3 is TGTGCTAGTGGTTTGGAAGTGGGACAGGGTTGGCATTCACCCCTCCACTTT. The rearrangement links TRBV12-5 to TRBJ1-6; 9 bases map to TRBD1. The CDR3 covers 17 residues. V was clipped by 1 base and J by 8 bases; unmatched bases: 9. The V gene's germline CDR1 is LGHNT and CDR2 FRNRAP. The whole variable domain, remainder taken from reference TRBV12-5 and TRBJ1-6, is DARVTQTPRHKVTEMGQEVTMRCQPILGHNTVFWYRQTMMQGLELLAYFRNRAPLDDSGMPKDRFSAEMPDATLATLKIQPSEPRDSAVYFCASGLEVGQGWHSPLHFGNGTRLTVT.